This record concerns one T cell receptor beta chain sequence. The specificity of this receptor is unknown. Per-base quality was not reported, and no clone a single base away is much larger than it. This sample stems from a study of early T cells in non-severe SARS-CoV-2 infection (dated by TCRdb to 2020 to 2022). Concerning the study at large: Bulk RNA from unsorted whole blood was used for TCR sequencing, so alpha and beta chains could not be paired.

General conclusions and limits of the study: VDJdb matching was skewed toward anti-spike CD8 responses, so virus-specific expansions were likely underestimated and private and CD4 specificities were missed.

The protocol used for the library was 5' RACE. The run used a NextSeq 500. Unique molecular identifiers were attached to individual cDNA molecules in the TCR library protocol so that sequencing error and PCR bias could be corrected. Sequencing covered both TCR alpha and beta chains, and within each sample the abundances of alpha and beta sequences were tightly co-correlated. The original pipeline was this. V gene, J gene and CDR3 annotation of TCR sequences was performed with Decombinator V4. Expanded TCRs were defined as changing significantly between any two time points under a Poisson model with p below 0.0001. TCR abundances were normalised to the total number of TCRs sequenced in each sample and reported as counts per million. MAIT TCRs were defined by TRAV1-2 paired with TRAJ12, TRAJ20 or TRAJ33, and iNKT TCRs by TRAV10 paired with TRAJ18. VDJdb, accessed on 1 November 2021, was searched for TCRs annotated for CMV, EBV and SARS-CoV-2, and TCRs annotated for more than one antigen were excluded. TCRdb redid the processing of the public reads, applying fastp at Q25 and MiXCR, and retained in-frame beta chains. Rows with a matching CDR3 protein are joined into one entry that keeps the most common DNA and genes. The V and J calls come from TCRdb's annotation, not from the publication. The sample table contains approximately 29,000 distinct CDR3 sequences; only one count was recorded for roughly 6.6% of them. The ten largest clonotypes hold 2.5% to 3% of the sample.

A case-control design nested within a healthcare worker cohort in London, UK, was used, with weekly nasopharyngeal swab PCR tests and blood sampling performed. Healthcare workers were recruited during the week of the UK lockdown, between 23 and 31 March 2020, and followed weekly for up to roughly 15 weeks. Its CDR3 holds 13 amino acids, cysteine through phenylalanine. CDR3 DNA is the only sequence kept; it has 39 bases, read in frame from the first base. CDR1 SQVTM and CDR2 ANQGSEA are derived from the germline V gene. V and J lose 4 bases and 6 bases, and a span of 16 bases separates them. The material sequenced was whole blood. The receptor comes from an adult who was a healthcare worker with PCR-confirmed SARS-CoV-2 infection or an uninfected control (not recorded which). This sequence uses TRBV29-1 and TRBJ2-7; the D region possibly corresponds to TRBD1 (6 bases align). The CDR3 protein is CSVVVGAGSEQYF. The bases read TGCAGCGTTGTAGTGGGGGCAGGGAGCGAGCAGTACTTC.